This passage covers 24 T cell receptor beta chains from one sample sequenced in a study of metastatic and nonmetastatic thyroid tumors. Through MiXCR, TCRdb re-clonotyped the PCR reads. The sample has 50,000 or so clones, roughly 23% seen once. Thyroid surgery was preceded by no treatment in any patient. The sequenced sample was blood. Receptor source: a male donor with papillary thyroid cancer or a benign thyroid nodule (not recorded which). Some clones in this sample may be carry-over from other donors' samples.

A few counts support this clone. The chain recombines TRBV7-2 with TRBJ2-7; D is ambiguous. Germline V CDR1 and CDR2: SGHTA, FQGNSA. Trimming pared 1 base from V and 6 bases from J, leaving 7 bases between. The length of the CDR3 is 12 residues. Here the CDR3 DNA reads TGTGCCAGCAGCTTAGATCTAGTCGAGCAGTACTTC. Translated, it gives CASSLDLVEQYF. The full variable domain, completed using reference TRBV7-2 and TRBJ2-7, is GAGVSQSPSNKVTEKGKDVELRCDPISGHTALYWYRQSLGQGLEFLIYFQGNSAPDKSGLPSDRFSAERTGGSVSTLTIQRTQQEDSAVYLCASSLDLVEQYFGPGTRLTVT.

Ten or more counts support this clone. The J gene is TRBJ2-2, the V gene TRBV12-3 or TRBV12-4, with a possible D match to TRBD1 (6 bases). Trimming cost V 6 bases and J 5 bases, with 10 bases left between them. This CDR3 spans 13 amino acids. CDR3 in amino acids: CASRPTGTGELFF. The CDR3 coding sequence is TGTGCCAGCAGACCTACAGGGACCGGGGAGCTGTTTTTT.

This clone was detected many times. This chain joins TRBV15 and TRBJ1-1; D is undetermined. This CDR3 region has 14 residues. Deletions cut 5 bases from V and 7 bases from J, with 17 bases between. Germline V gives CDR1 LNHNV, CDR2 YYDKDF (reference sequence). Here the CDR3 DNA reads TGTGCCACCAGCCCTCAAGCGTCCGGGGATGAAGCTTTCTTT. Translating gives CATSPQASGDEAFF.

There are a few counts of this clone. V and J are TRBV5-1 and TRBJ1-1; 12 bases fit TRBD1. Per germline, CDR1 SGHRS and CDR2 YFSETQ. The CDR3 extends over 15 amino acids. Losses at the gene ends were 3 bases for V and 8 bases for J; bases not matched to a gene: 8. The CDR3 spells CASSSPGQGAREAFF. DNA of the CDR3: TGCGCCAGCAGCTCACCGGGACAGGGGGCGCGGGAAGCTTTCTTT.

This clone was seen many times. The V call is TRBV27, the J call TRBJ2-1; weak D call: TRBD2 (6 bases). This CDR3 is 13 amino acids long. The germline V gene has CDR1 MNHEY and CDR2 SMNVEV (reference sequence). V was trimmed by 2 bases and J by 6 bases, leaving 8 bases between them. CDR3 nucleotide sequence: TGTGCCAGCAGTTTAATGGGGGGCAATGAGCAGTTCTTC. Its protein product is CASSLMGGNEQFF.

This sequence joins TRBV27 and TRBJ1-6; no clear D gene. Germline V gene lookup returns CDR1 MNHEY and CDR2 SMNVEV (reference sequence). The CDR3 is 15 amino acids. The V end lost 5 bases, the J end lost 0 bases, and 8 bases lay between the germline ends. The CDR3 protein is CASSISSSYNSPLHF. Written as DNA, the CDR3 is TGTGCCAGCAGTATCTCAAGCTCCTATAATTCACCCCTCCACTTT.

The sample holds a few counts of this clone. The J gene is TRBJ2-7, the V gene TRBV12-3 or TRBV12-4; D may correspond to TRBD1 or TRBD2 (6 bases each). CDR3 length: 16 amino acids. Trimming shortened V by 5 bases and J by 5 bases, and 22 bases separated the two germline ends. CDR3 sequence reads: CASSVGARDRSNEQYF. For the CDR3, the DNA is TGTGCCAGCAGTGTGGGGGCGCGGGACCGAAGTAACGAGCAGTACTTC.

The gene calls are TRBV11-2 and TRBJ2-5; 12 positions match TRBD2. Germline values: CDR1 SGHAT, CDR2 FQNNGV. The CDR3 is 16 residues long. Trimming cost V 5 bases and J 2 bases; bases outside gene matches: 6. The CDR3 coding sequence is TGTGCCAGCAGCCTGGGGACTAGCGGGTTGCAAGAGACCCAGTACTTC. Encoded protein: CASSLGTSGLQETQYF.

This clone was counted many times. Additional DNA sequences in this sample encode the identical CDR3. This chain connects TRBV6-1 to TRBJ2-6; D perhaps matches TRBD2 (5 bases). Trimming shortened V by 8 bases and J by 2 bases, and 13 bases separated the two germline ends. In germline, CDR1 is MNHNS, CDR2 SASEGT. The CDR3 has 15 residues. The CDR3 region has the DNA TGTGCCAGCCGGAGGTTTGAGACTGGGGCCAACGTCCTGACTTTC. It is translated as CASRRFETGANVLTF.

In its sample, this clone was seen many times. The chain links TRBV28 to TRBJ1-3, with a tentative D call TRBD1 (6 bases). Per germline, CDR1 MDHEN and CDR2 SYDVKM. With 6 bases removed from V and 4 bases from J, the gap between germline ends came to 13 bases. CDR3 length: 14 amino acids. CDR3 loop: CASRPGVWGNTIYF. The CDR3 DNA follows: TGTGCCAGCAGACCAGGGGTATGGGGAAACACCATATATTTT. The full variable domain, with the rest looked up from reference TRBV28 and TRBJ1-3, is DVKVTQSSRYLVKRTGEKVFLECVQDMDHENMFWYRQDPGLGLRLIYFSYDVKMKEKGDIPEGYSVSREKKERFSLILESASTNQTSMYLCASRPGVWGNTIYFGEGSWLTVV.

This clone occurred a few times. The genes are TRBV2 and TRBJ1-3; 7 bases are shared with TRBD1. CDR1 and CDR2 from the germline V gene are SNHLY and FYNNEI. This CDR3 spans 15 amino acids. V was pared by 9 bases and J by 0 bases, with 8 bases of the junction left unmatched. CDR3 region: CASGQVANSGNTIYF. DNA of the CDR3: TGTGCCAGTGGACAGGTTGCTAACTCTGGAAACACCATATATTTT.

This clone showed up just a few times. Possible read error: a much larger clone is one base away. Different DNA sequences within this sample yield the same CDR3. Written as DNA, the CDR3 is TGCGCCAGCAGCTCTCCCGGACAGGAAGAGACCCAGTACTTC. As protein: CASSSPGQEETQYF. V gene TRBV5-1 combines with J gene TRBJ2-5, with TRBD1 matching over 7 bases. Germline V CDR1 and CDR2: SGHRS, YFSETQ. The CDR3 totals 14 residues. The J segment lost 3 bases and the V segment lost 3 bases, leaving 5 bases of the junction unmatched.

This clone was picked up a small number of times. The chain combines TRBV12-5 with TRBJ1-1; 8 nucleotides agree with TRBD1. V lost 5 bases and J lost 4; bases outside the gene matches: 3. Germline-derived CDR1 and CDR2 are LGHNT and FRNRAP. This CDR3 has 13 residues. CDR3 in amino acids: CASGVTGGTEAFF. As DNA, the CDR3 is TGTGCTAGTGGTGTAACAGGGGGCACTGAAGCTTTCTTT.

CDR3: CASSPDGYLLTGELFF. In nucleotides, the CDR3 is TGCGCCAGCAGCCCCGACGGCTACCTTTTGACCGGGGAGCTGTTTTTT. This chain connects TRBV4-3 to TRBJ2-2; D unresolved. The CDR3 is made up of 16 amino acids. V dropped 4 bases and J dropped 5 bases, with 17 bases sitting between them. CDR1 and CDR2 from the germline V gene are LGHNA and YSLEER.

This clone has ten or more counts. The J gene is TRBJ1-1, the V gene TRBV27, with D perhaps matching TRBD1 (5 bases). CDR1 is MNHEY and CDR2 is SMNVEV in the germline V gene (reference sequence). Deletions cut 2 bases from V and 4 bases from J, with 11 bases between. The CDR3 totals 14 residues. Here the CDR3 reads CASSLGSGFTEAFF. In DNA form, the CDR3 reads TGTGCCAGCAGTTTAGGCTCAGGGTTCACTGAAGCTTTCTTT.

In its sample, this clone was seen many times. This chain connects TRBV28 to TRBJ2-1; 14 bases align to TRBD2. Germline V CDR1 and CDR2: MDHEN, SYDVKM. V was pared by 5 bases and J by 8 bases, with 11 bases of the junction left unmatched. CDR3 length: 17 residues. The CDR3 DNA reads as TGTGCCAGCAGTCCGGACAGGGGGACTAGCGGGAGATATGAGCAGTTCTTC. Encoded protein: CASSPDRGTSGRYEQFF.

This clone was detected ten times or more. The J gene is TRBJ2-1, the V gene TRBV5-4; D gene unclear. The V and J ends lost 0 bases and 0 bases respectively, with 10 bases between them. In germline, CDR1 is SGHNT, CDR2 YYREEE (reference sequence). The CDR3 sequence is 16 residues long. Written as DNA, the CDR3 is TGTGCCAGCAGCTTGGGGGTTACGAGCTCCTACAATGAGCAGTTCTTC. Amino acid sequence: CASSLGVTSSYNEQFF.

This clone was counted many times. The chain has TRBV20-1 and TRBJ2-7, with D unresolved. The CDR3 is made up of 11 amino acids. Trimming left V 0 bases short and J 2 bases short, with 2 bases between. CDR1 DFQATT and CDR2 SNEGSKA come from the germline V gene (reference sequence). The CDR3 loop is CSARDAYEQYF. In nucleotides, the CDR3 is TGCAGTGCTAGAGATGCCTACGAGCAGTACTTC.

The table lists this clone with many counts. Other DNA sequences in the same sample also yield this CDR3. V usage is TRBV5-1 and J usage is TRBJ2-3; possible D gene TRBD1, 5 bases. This CDR3 region has 14 residues. Germline CDR1 SGHRS, CDR2 YFSETQ. V lost 0 bases and J 5 bases, leaving 10 bases between the germline ends. CDR3 bases: TGCGCCAGCAGCTTGGCCGGTAGGGGAGATACGCAGTATTTT. Amino acid sequence: CASSLAGRGDTQYF.

As regards this clone: An end of the junction does not agree with germline; a read error may underlie this. The chain uses TRBV7-8 and TRBJ1-1; D unclear. The CDR3 is 14 amino acids. The V gene's germline CDR1 is SGHVS and CDR2 FQNEAQ. As DNA, the CDR3 is TGTGCCAGCAGCTTAAGGGCCATGAACGCTGAAGCTTTCTTT. Amino acid sequence: CASSLRAMNAEAFF.

The chain couples TRBV7-8 to TRBJ2-7; 7 bases are shared with TRBD1. The CDR3 sequence is 16 residues long. Germline assignment: CDR1 SGHVS and CDR2 FQNEAQ. V lost 0 bases, J lost 2 bases, and 7 bases stayed unmatched. The chain's CDR3 is CASSLAMTGPTYEQYF. The DNA for the CDR3 is TGTGCCAGCAGCTTAGCCATGACAGGGCCTACCTACGAGCAGTACTTC.

This clone has at least ten counts. The J gene is TRBJ1-2, the V gene TRBV6-1; TRBD1 is a possible D gene (5 bases). CDR3 length equals 14 residues. Germline V gene sequence: CDR1 MNHNS, CDR2 SASEGT. Between the trimmed V and J ends, which lost 5 bases and 6 bases, there was a span of 16 bases. The CDR3 here is CASSRSRGRDGYTF. The CDR3 DNA sequence: TGTGCCAGCAGTCGGAGTCGGGGCAGGGATGGCTACACCTTC.

This chain uses TRBV27 with TRBJ1-2; D not resolved. Germline V CDR1 and CDR2: MNHEY, SMNVEV (reference sequence). CDR3 length: 15 residues. Trimming took off 5 bases at V and 0 bases at J, with 13 bases between the two ends. This CDR3 is CASSHTGPPNYGYTF. The CDR3, as DNA: TGTGCCAGCAGTCATACCGGACCGCCTAACTATGGCTACACCTTC.

The chain couples TRBV12-3 or TRBV12-4 to TRBJ2-2; a possible D gene is TRBD1 (6 bases). V was clipped by 6 bases and J by 9 bases, with 11 bases between them. The CDR3 contains 12 residues. The CDR3 here is CASSHRVWELFF. CDR3 sequence (DNA): TGTGCCAGCAGCCACAGGGTGTGGGAGCTGTTTTTT.